This T cell receptor beta chain was captured in a study of long-term antiretroviral therapy in people with HIV. Run at survey level, the immunoSEQ assay was version v3.0. The assay was immunoSEQ multiplex PCR, and TCRdb's table has in-frame clones only and misses some. The repertoire includes roughly 50,000 clones, around 84% of them detected once, and approximately 3.2% sits in the top ten. General observations from the study: Spans of CDR3 length were tighter for HIV repertoires than for controls.

As concerns this clone: Its target is unknown.

The CDR3 consists of 15 residues. Germline assignment: CDR1 SQVTM and CDR2 ANQGSEA. V lost 2 bases, J lost 4 bases, and 9 bases stayed unmatched. The chain carries TRBV29-1 and TRBJ2-7; 9 nucleotides agree with TRBD2. Sequencing was performed on unsorted PBMCs, taken 0.8 years after starting antiretroviral therapy. The source is a woman aged 18 to 35 with HIV. The CDR3 is CSVELATSGLYEQYF. In DNA, the CDR3 is TGCAGCGTTGAATTGGCGACTAGCGGCCTGTACGAGCAGTACTTC.